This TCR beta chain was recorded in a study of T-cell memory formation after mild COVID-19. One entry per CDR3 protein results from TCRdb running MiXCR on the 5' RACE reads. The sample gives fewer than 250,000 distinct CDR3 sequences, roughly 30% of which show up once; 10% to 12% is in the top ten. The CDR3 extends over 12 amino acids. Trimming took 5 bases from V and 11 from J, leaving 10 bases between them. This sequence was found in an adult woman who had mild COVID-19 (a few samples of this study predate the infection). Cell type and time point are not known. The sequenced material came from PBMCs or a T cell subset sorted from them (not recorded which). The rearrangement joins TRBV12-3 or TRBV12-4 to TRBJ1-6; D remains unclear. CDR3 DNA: TGTGCCAGCAGTAACCCACCCGCACCCCTCCACTTT. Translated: CASSNPPAPLHF.